Listed below are T cell receptor beta chains from one sample, sequenced in a study of blood T cell repertoires in COVID-19. The table came from immunoSEQ multiplex PCR; TCRdb's copy has only in-frame clones and leaves some out. The sample yields a few hundred thousand clones, 82% seen once. Input material: peripheral blood. These receptors were obtained from a woman older than 75 with COVID-19, enrolled during active disease. The CDR3 runs from the conserved cysteine through the conserved F or W. Each record gives: V gene, CDR3 length, clone size, D gene, J gene, CDR3 protein, CDR3 DNA. A D gene is named only where the DNA matches it firmly. Expanded clones get a size class; other rows say once, few or many, or leave the size out.

V gene: TRBV28
CDR3 length: 11
clone size: -
D gene: TRBD2
J gene: TRBJ2-1
CDR3 protein: CASSSGTSQFF
CDR3 DNA: TGTGCCAGCAGTTCGGGGACTAGTCAGTTCTTC

V gene: TRBV27
CDR3 length: 13
clone size: few
D gene: TRBD2
J gene: TRBJ2-7
CDR3 protein: CASSFLGGYEQYF
CDR3 DNA: TGTGCCAGCAGTTTCTTGGGAGGGTACGAGCAGTACTTC

V gene: TRBV19
CDR3 length: 14
clone size: once
D gene: -
J gene: TRBJ1-2
CDR3 protein: CASSVGGGNYGYTF
CDR3 DNA: TGTGCCAGTAGTGTCGGGGGGGGAAACTATGGCTACACCTTC

V gene: TRBV19
CDR3 length: 15
clone size: -
D gene: TRBD1
J gene: TRBJ2-7
CDR3 protein: CASSISGQGTYEQYF
CDR3 DNA: TGTGCCAGTAGTATCTCGGGACAGGGGACCTACGAGCAGTACTTC

V gene: TRBV18
CDR3 length: 13
clone size: -
D gene: -
J gene: TRBJ1-2
CDR3 protein: CASSPGGVGGYTF
CDR3 DNA: TGTGCCAGCTCACCAGGGGGGGTTGGAGGCTACACCTTC

V gene: TRBV7-2
CDR3 length: 15
clone size: few
D gene: -
J gene: TRBJ2-1
CDR3 protein: CASSLDPSSYNEQFF
CDR3 DNA: TGTGCCAGCAGCCTAGACCCGAGCTCCTACAATGAGCAGTTCTTC

V gene: TRBV3-1/TRBV3-2
CDR3 length: 18
clone size: -
D gene: TRBD1
J gene: TRBJ1-2
CDR3 protein: CASSPIRTGGRENYGYTF
CDR3 DNA: TGTGCCAGCAGCCCTATAAGGACAGGGGGCCGGGAAAACTATGGCTACACCTTC

V gene: TRBV28
CDR3 length: 17
clone size: -
D gene: TRBD1
J gene: TRBJ1-2
CDR3 protein: CASSPAEAGGALVGYTF
CDR3 DNA: TGTGCCAGCAGTCCCGCCGAAGCAGGGGGCGCTCTTGTTGGCTACACCTTC

V gene: TRBV7-9
CDR3 length: 17
clone size: -
D gene: TRBD1
J gene: TRBJ2-7
CDR3 protein: CASSLLPSPGQGGEQYF
CDR3 DNA: TGTGCCAGCAGCTTATTACCCTCTCCGGGACAGGGAGGAGAGCAGTACTTC

V gene: TRBV7-2
CDR3 length: 11
clone size: -
D gene: -
J gene: TRBJ1-1
CDR3 protein: CASSRTAEAFF
CDR3 DNA: TGTGCCAGCAGCCGGACAGCTGAAGCTTTCTTT

V gene: TRBV9
CDR3 length: 14
clone size: -
D gene: TRBD1
J gene: TRBJ1-6
CDR3 protein: CASSGMTGGSPLHF
CDR3 DNA: TGTGCCAGCAGCGGTATGACAGGGGGATCACCCCTCCACTTT

V gene: TRBV3-1/TRBV3-2
CDR3 length: 14
clone size: -
D gene: -
J gene: TRBJ1-4
CDR3 protein: CASSRGATAGKLFF
CDR3 DNA: TGTGCCAGCAGCCGTGGAGCGACCGCTGGAAAACTGTTTTTT

V gene: TRBV14
CDR3 length: 13
clone size: -
D gene: TRBD1
J gene: TRBJ1-2
CDR3 protein: CASSRGQGRGYTF
CDR3 DNA: TGTGCCAGCAGCCGAGGACAGGGACGTGGCTACACCTTC

V gene: TRBV7-8
CDR3 length: 14
clone size: -
D gene: -
J gene: TRBJ1-1
CDR3 protein: CASSLPERSTEAFF
CDR3 DNA: TGTGCCAGCAGCCTTCCCGAGAGGTCGACTGAAGCTTTCTTT

V gene: TRBV19
CDR3 length: 17
clone size: -
D gene: -
J gene: TRBJ2-7
CDR3 protein: CASSIDSARGARGEQYF
CDR3 DNA: TGTGCCAGTAGTATAGATTCCGCCCGCGGGGCTCGTGGCGAGCAGTACTTC

V gene: TRBV24-1
CDR3 length: 16
clone size: -
D gene: TRBD1
J gene: TRBJ2-1
CDR3 protein: CATSDNGQGGYNEQFF
CDR3 DNA: TGTGCCACCAGTGATAACGGACAGGGGGGGTACAATGAGCAGTTCTTC

V gene: TRBV7-9
CDR3 length: 16
clone size: -
D gene: TRBD1
J gene: TRBJ2-3
CDR3 protein: CASSPLTTGGTDTQYF
CDR3 DNA: TGTGCCAGCAGCCCATTAACGACAGGGGGCACAGATACGCAGTATTTT

V gene: TRBV18
CDR3 length: 16
clone size: -
D gene: -
J gene: TRBJ1-1
CDR3 protein: CASSPQDSALSTEAFF
CDR3 DNA: TGTGCCAGCTCACCACAGGACAGTGCTTTGAGCACTGAAGCTTTCTTT

V gene: TRBV7-8
CDR3 length: 13
clone size: -
D gene: -
J gene: TRBJ1-1
CDR3 protein: CASRGTQNTEAFF
CDR3 DNA: TGTGCCAGCCGAGGGACACAAAACACTGAAGCTTTCTTT

V gene: TRBV3-1/TRBV3-2
CDR3 length: 16
clone size: -
D gene: TRBD1
J gene: TRBJ2-5
CDR3 protein: CASSGEGATVTETQYF
CDR3 DNA: TGTGCCAGCAGCGGCGAGGGGGCGACAGTGACAGAGACCCAGTACTTC

V gene: TRBV18
CDR3 length: 17
clone size: -
D gene: TRBD1
J gene: TRBJ1-1
CDR3 protein: CASSASQGLSGNTEAFF
CDR3 DNA: TGTGCCAGCTCAGCCTCACAGGGGCTCTCCGGGAACACTGAAGCTTTCTTT

V gene: TRBV15
CDR3 length: 18
clone size: -
D gene: TRBD2
J gene: TRBJ2-3
CDR3 protein: CATSRPLAGVSDTDTQYF
CDR3 DNA: TGTGCCACCTCAAGACCACTAGCGGGGGTATCGGACACAGATACGCAGTATTTT

V gene: TRBV18
CDR3 length: 15
clone size: many
D gene: TRBD1
J gene: TRBJ1-2
CDR3 protein: CASSPRQGGDYGYTF
CDR3 DNA: TGTGCCAGCTCGCCCCGACAGGGAGGAGACTATGGCTACACCTTC

V gene: TRBV19
CDR3 length: 15
clone size: -
D gene: TRBD2
J gene: TRBJ2-7
CDR3 protein: CASSIVGLANYEQYF
CDR3 DNA: TGTGCCAGTAGTATCGTAGGACTAGCTAACTACGAGCAGTACTTC

V gene: TRBV29-1
CDR3 length: 11
clone size: -
D gene: -
J gene: TRBJ2-5
CDR3 protein: CSVGELETQYF
CDR3 DNA: TGCAGCGTTGGGGAGTTGGAGACCCAGTACTTC

V gene: TRBV12-5
CDR3 length: 15
clone size: -
D gene: TRBD2
J gene: TRBJ2-1
CDR3 protein: CASGLDRSRGGQQFF
CDR3 DNA: TGTGCTAGTGGTTTGGACCGGTCGCGGGGGGGACAGCAGTTCTTC

V gene: TRBV12-3/TRBV12-4
CDR3 length: 13
clone size: -
D gene: TRBD1
J gene: TRBJ1-2
CDR3 protein: CASSLQGDYGYTF
CDR3 DNA: TGTGCCAGCAGTCTTCAGGGGGACTATGGCTACACCTTC

V gene: TRBV30
CDR3 length: 11
clone size: few
D gene: -
J gene: TRBJ2-7
CDR3 protein: CAWSRGQEQYF
CDR3 DNA: TGTGCCTGGAGTCGAGGTCAAGAGCAGTACTTC

V gene: TRBV6-5
CDR3 length: 16
clone size: -
D gene: TRBD1
J gene: TRBJ1-2
CDR3 protein: CASSYTDTGQVIGYTF
CDR3 DNA: TGTGCCAGCAGTTACACGGATACGGGACAGGTTATTGGCTACACCTTC

V gene: TRBV7-9
CDR3 length: 14
clone size: -
D gene: -
J gene: TRBJ1-3
CDR3 protein: CASSFTGTGNTIYF
CDR3 DNA: TGTGCCAGCAGCTTTACAGGAACTGGAAACACCATATATTTT

V gene: TRBV2
CDR3 length: 12
clone size: -
D gene: -
J gene: TRBJ1-2
CDR3 protein: CASRDNNYGYTF
CDR3 DNA: TGTGCCAGCAGGGACAATAACTATGGCTACACCTTC

V gene: TRBV6-6
CDR3 length: 16
clone size: -
D gene: TRBD1
J gene: TRBJ1-1
CDR3 protein: CASRTTGALRNTEAFF
CDR3 DNA: TGTGCCAGCAGGACAACAGGGGCTCTGAGGAACACTGAAGCTTTCTTT

V gene: TRBV27
CDR3 length: 13
clone size: -
D gene: -
J gene: TRBJ1-1
CDR3 protein: CASTSIKNTEAFF
CDR3 DNA: TGTGCCAGCACCAGTATAAAGAACACTGAAGCTTTCTTT

V gene: TRBV19
CDR3 length: 13
clone size: -
D gene: TRBD1
J gene: TRBJ1-5
CDR3 protein: CASSVDRAQPQHF
CDR3 DNA: TGTGCCAGTAGTGTCGACAGGGCGCAGCCCCAGCATTTT